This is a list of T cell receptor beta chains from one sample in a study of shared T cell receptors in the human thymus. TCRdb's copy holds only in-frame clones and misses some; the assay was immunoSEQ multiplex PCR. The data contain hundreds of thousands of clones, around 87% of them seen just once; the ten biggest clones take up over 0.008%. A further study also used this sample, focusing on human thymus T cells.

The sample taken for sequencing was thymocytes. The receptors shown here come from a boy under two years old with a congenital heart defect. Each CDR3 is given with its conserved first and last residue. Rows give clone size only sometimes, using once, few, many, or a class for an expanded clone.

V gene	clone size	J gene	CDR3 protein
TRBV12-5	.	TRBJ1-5	CASGNPGQGPQPQHF
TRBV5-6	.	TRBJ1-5	CASSLTGEKYSNQPQHF
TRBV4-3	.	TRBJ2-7	CASSQDSGAYEQYF
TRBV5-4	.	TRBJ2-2	CASSGDRRSTGELFF
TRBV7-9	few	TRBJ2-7	CASSSSWGTLSYEQYF
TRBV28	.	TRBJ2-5	CASSRLGLAGGQETQYF
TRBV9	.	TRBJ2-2	CASSVAERGPETGELFF
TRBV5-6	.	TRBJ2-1	CASSLDSVARYNEQFF
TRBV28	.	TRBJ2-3	CASRTGGKDTQYF
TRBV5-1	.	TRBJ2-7	CASSLAGQGTYEQYF
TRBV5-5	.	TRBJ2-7	CASSPGMAYEQYF
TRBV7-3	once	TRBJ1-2	CASSVLGSEDRMNYGYTF
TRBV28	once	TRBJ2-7	CASSELSGQLHYEQYF
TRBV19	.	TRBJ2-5	CASSIDQRQGSVQETQYF
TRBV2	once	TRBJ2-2	CASSGDRESTGELFF
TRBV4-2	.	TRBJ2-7	CASSQGGRGSYEQYF
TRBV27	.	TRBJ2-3	CASSLSVGLSDTQYF
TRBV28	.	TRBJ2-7	CASTPRRGSSYEQYF
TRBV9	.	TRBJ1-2	CASSPRTGGNGYTF
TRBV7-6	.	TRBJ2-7	CASSSTSGRADEQYF
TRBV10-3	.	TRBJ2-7	CAISESGTGGSYEQYF
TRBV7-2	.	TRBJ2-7	CASSSRTSGKNEQYF
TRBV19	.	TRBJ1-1	CASSVGQGDLEAFF
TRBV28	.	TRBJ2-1	CASSKRGRDEQFF
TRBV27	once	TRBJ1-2	CASSPRGANYGYTF
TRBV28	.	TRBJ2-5	CASSPPDNQETQYF